This T cell receptor beta chain was sequenced for a study of T cell repertoires in cytomegalovirus infection. The J segment lost 0 bases and the V segment lost 4 bases, leaving 9 bases of the junction unmatched. Germline V gives CDR1 MDHEN, CDR2 SYDVKM. This CDR3 spans 16 amino acids. This clonotype was observed a few times. TCRdb used MiXCR to reprocess the reads, holding one entry per CDR3 protein. Among about 180,000 distinct CDR3 sequences listed, approximately 18% were seen once. This clonotype was sampled from a human donor in good health (CMV status not recorded). Some clones in this sample may be carry-over from other donors' samples. The specimen was CD8+ T cells from PBMCs. The gene calls are TRBV28 and TRBJ2-7; 7 bases are shared with TRBD1. This CDR3 is CASSSLGQSYSYEQYF. The CDR3 DNA follows: TGTGCCAGCAGTTCCCTGGGACAGAGTTACTCCTACGAGCAGTACTTC.